This TCR beta chain was retrieved from a study of T-cell memory formation after mild COVID-19. Whole-study context: There were largely donor-specific TCR clusters.

This clonotype was seen at least ten times. TCRdb passed the 5' RACE reads through MiXCR, listing each CDR3 protein once. The repertoire includes hundreds of thousands of distinct CDR3 sequences, approximately 27% of them detected once, and 13% sits in the top ten. Trimming shortened V by 3 bases and J by 9 bases, and 14 bases separated the two germline ends. The germline V gene encodes CDR1 GTSNPN and CDR2 SVGIG (reference sequence). The CDR3 contains 12 residues. The TCR comes from an adult woman who had mild COVID-19 (a few samples of this study predate the infection). Cell type and time point are not known. Sequencing used PBMCs or a T cell subset sorted from them (not recorded which). This sequence joins TRBV30 and TRBJ1-1; possibly TRBD1 for D (5 bases). The CDR3 bases are TGTGCCTGGAGCAAAAGGACACTTCAAGCTTTCTTT. It is translated as CAWSKRTLQAFF.